These T cell receptor beta chains were read from a single sample in a study of blood T cell repertoires in COVID-19. The method was immunoSEQ multiplex PCR; TCRdb's version includes in-frame clones alone and lacks a portion of them. There are some 48,000 clones in the sample; under 90% occur only once, and about 45% lies in the top ten. The sample consisted of peripheral blood. These receptors all stem from a human donor in a cohort sampled during active COVID-19. Both conserved end residues are part of each CDR3. D genes are given only for firm matches. Size values are once, few and many counts, or a class for expanded clones, and some rows have none.

CDR3: CASSSGQGVQYF
DNA: TGTGCCAGCAGCTCCGGACAGGGGGTTCAGTACTTC
J: TRBJ2-4
D: TRBD1
size: few
length: 12
V: TRBV7-9

CDR3: CASSQVDSYSPLHF
DNA: TGTGCCAGCAGCCAGGTAGACAGTTATTCACCCCTCCACTTT
J: TRBJ1-6
D: .
size: .
length: 14
V: TRBV3-1/TRBV3-2

CDR3: CASSLGGGRDGYTF
DNA: TGCGCCAGCAGCTTGGGAGGGGGTAGAGATGGCTACACCTTC
J: TRBJ1-2
D: .
size: .
length: 14
V: TRBV5-1

CDR3: CASSLAQGATYEQYF
DNA: TGTGCCAGCAGCTTAGCGCAGGGCGCAACCTACGAGCAGTACTTC
J: TRBJ2-7
D: .
size: .
length: 15
V: TRBV7-6

CDR3: CASSYALAGGNNEQFF
DNA: TGTGCCAGCAGTTACGCACTAGCGGGGGGGAACAATGAGCAGTTCTTC
J: TRBJ2-1
D: TRBD2
size: .
length: 16
V: TRBV6-6

CDR3: CASSYSIASGKQETQYF
DNA: TGTGCCAGCAGTTACTCGATAGCTAGCGGGAAGCAAGAGACCCAGTACTTC
J: TRBJ2-5
D: TRBD2
size: .
length: 17
V: TRBV6-2/TRBV6-3

CDR3: CASSEAASGGRETQYF
DNA: TGTGCCAGCAGTGAAGCCGCTAGCGGGGGGCGCGAGACCCAGTACTTC
J: TRBJ2-5
D: TRBD2
size: .
length: 16
V: TRBV6-1

CDR3: CASSPWWGPNTGELFF
DNA: TGTGCCAGCAGCCCCTGGTGGGGCCCGAACACCGGGGAGCTGTTTTTT
J: TRBJ2-2
D: .
size: .
length: 16
V: TRBV3-1/TRBV3-2

CDR3: CAVLTGQGLNEQFF
DNA: TGTGCCGTCCTTACCGGACAGGGGTTGAATGAGCAGTTCTTC
J: TRBJ2-1
D: TRBD1
size: once
length: 14
V: TRBV6-5

CDR3: CASSSLGLTQYF
DNA: TGTGCCAGCAGTAGCCTGGGGCTTACGCAGTATTTT
J: TRBJ2-3
D: .
size: .
length: 12
V: TRBV28

CDR3: CASSLRAPGGSSYNSPLHF
DNA: TGTGCCAGCAGCTTAAGGGCCCCCGGCGGGAGCTCCTATAATTCACCCCTCCACTTT
J: TRBJ1-6
D: .
size: .
length: 19
V: TRBV7-6

CDR3: CSASRDTQYF
DNA: TGCAGTGCTAGTCGAGATACGCAGTATTTT
J: TRBJ2-3
D: .
size: few
length: 10
V: TRBV20-1

CDR3: CASSLDRGTQYF
DNA: TGTGCCAGCAGCTTAGATCGCGGGACCCAGTACTTC
J: TRBJ2-5
D: .
size: .
length: 12
V: TRBV11-2

CDR3: CAPQRQGGDGELFF
DNA: TGTGCCCCTCAACGGCAGGGGGGAGACGGGGAGCTGTTTTTT
J: TRBJ2-2
D: .
size: .
length: 14
V: TRBV10-3

CDR3: CAWRDREFTEAFF
DNA: TGTGCCTGGAGGGACAGGGAGTTCACTGAAGCTTTCTTT
J: TRBJ1-1
D: TRBD1
size: .
length: 13
V: TRBV30

CDR3: CASRAGPDYGYTF
DNA: TGTGCCAGCAGGGCGGGACCGGACTATGGCTACACCTTC
J: TRBJ1-2
D: .
size: .
length: 13
V: TRBV6-5

CDR3: CASSLRSRGDSPLHF
DNA: TGTGCCAGCAGCCTTAGATCCAGGGGAGATTCACCCCTCCACTTT
J: TRBJ1-6
D: .
size: .
length: 15
V: TRBV7-9

CDR3: CASSETGKGNIQYF
DNA: TGTGCCAGCAGCGAAACAGGGAAGGGGAACATTCAGTACTTC
J: TRBJ2-4
D: .
size: .
length: 14
V: TRBV4-2

CDR3: CASSSTENYNEQFF
DNA: TGCGCCAGCAGCTCCACAGAAAACTACAATGAGCAGTTCTTC
J: TRBJ2-1
D: .
size: .
length: 14
V: TRBV5-1

CDR3: CSATGDYGYTF
DNA: TGCAGTGCTACAGGGGACTATGGCTACACCTTC
J: TRBJ1-2
D: .
size: once
length: 11
V: TRBV20-1

CDR3: CASSTTPKESGETQYF
DNA: TGTGCCAGCAGCACTACCCCCAAGGAGAGTGGGGAGACCCAGTACTTC
J: TRBJ2-5
D: .
size: .
length: 16
V: TRBV11-1

CDR3: CAWGRVDSPLHF
DNA: TGTGCCTGGGGCCGGGTAGATTCACCCCTCCACTTT
J: TRBJ1-6
D: .
size: once
length: 12
V: TRBV30

CDR3: CASSTSGGTQFF
DNA: TGTGCCAGCAGCACTAGCGGGGGGACCCAGTTCTTC
J: TRBJ2-1
D: TRBD2
size: .
length: 12
V: TRBV11-2